One and the same sample provided the 15 T cell receptor beta chains below, sequenced in a study of T-cell reconstitution after alpha-beta-depleted transplantation in children. Preparing the TCRbeta library involved the use of unique molecular identifiers. Each CDR3 protein gets one entry after TCRdb re-called the PCR reads with MiXCR. This table has hundreds of thousands of distinct CDR3 sequences, 10% to 15% appearing once. The material sequenced was PBMCs, mostly from graft donor cells, taken 360 days after TCRalphabeta/CD19-depleted stem cell transplant. The source of these receptors is a male patient aged 10 to 17 who had a stem cell transplant for acute myeloid leukemia, so the T cells may come from the graft donor.

The chain has TRBV30 and TRBJ2-7; D is perhaps TRBD2 (6 bases). The CDR3 loop spans 12 amino acids. Trimming took 5 bases from V and 7 from J, leaving 15 bases between them. Germline assignment: CDR1 GTSNPN and CDR2 SVGIG (reference sequence). The CDR3 loop is CAWGTGVGEQYF. CDR3 DNA sequence: TGTGCCTGGGGGACGGGGGTTGGGGAGCAGTACTTC.

This clonotype has ten or more counts. The CDR3 spells CSVGRAVYEQYF. The CDR3 bases are TGCAGCGTTGGAAGGGCTGTCTACGAGCAGTACTTC. J is TRBJ2-7 and V is TRBV29-1, with no clear D. The germline V gene has CDR1 SQVTM and CDR2 ANQGSEA. This CDR3 has 12 amino acids. Trimming cost V 4 bases and J 3 bases, with 10 bases left between them.

This clonotype has at least ten counts. This chain uses TRBV20-1 with TRBJ2-3; 7 bases line up with TRBD2. The J segment lost 2 bases and the V segment lost 3 bases, leaving 11 bases of the junction unmatched. This CDR3 has 16 residues. Germline V gene sequence: CDR1 DFQATT, CDR2 SNEGSKA (reference sequence). CDR3: CSASEPSGNFTDTQYF. The CDR3 region has the DNA TGCAGTGCTAGTGAGCCTAGCGGAAACTTCACAGATACGCAGTATTTT.

This clonotype was detected only a few times. This rearrangement joins TRBV25-1 to TRBJ2-3; possibly TRBD2 for D (6 bases). Germline lookup yields CDR1 MGHDK and CDR2 SYGVNS. Trimming stripped 3 bases from V and 2 bases from J, with 15 bases between. The length of the CDR3 is 16 residues. The CDR3, as DNA: TGTGCCAGCAGTGATCTGACTAGTCCCTTCACAGATACGCAGTATTTT. Translation: CASSDLTSPFTDTQYF.

This clonotype turned up a few times. This chain connects TRBV6-2 or TRBV6-3 to TRBJ2-2, with 7 bases matching TRBD2. The V segment lost 6 bases and the J segment 1 base; nucleotides outside the gene matches: 5. The V gene's germline CDR1 is MNHEY and CDR2 SVGEGT. The CDR3 runs to 15 residues. The chain's CDR3 is CASRAGTKNTGELFF. CDR3 DNA sequence: TGTGCCAGCAGGGCCGGGACTAAGAACACCGGGGAGCTGTTTTTT.

This chain joins TRBV20-1 and TRBJ2-2, with D perhaps given as TRBD1 or TRBD2 (5 bases each). V was pared by 1 base and J by 7 bases, with 7 bases between. The CDR3 loop spans 12 amino acids. The V gene's germline CDR1 is DFQATT and CDR2 SNEGSKA (reference sequence). The CDR3 coding sequence is TGCAGTGCTAGAGGAGGGGTCGGGGAGCTGTTTTTT. This sequence encodes CSARGGVGELFF.

This clonotype was seen a few times. The chain links TRBV20-1 to TRBJ2-3; 9 bases align to TRBD1. The CDR3 contains 14 residues. V lost 6 bases to trimming and J lost 4 bases; unmatched junction nucleotides: 8. The V gene's germline CDR1 is DFQATT and CDR2 SNEGSKA (reference sequence). CDR3 loop: CSAQGDRESDTQYF. CDR3 DNA sequence: TGCAGTGCCCAAGGGGACAGGGAGTCAGATACGCAGTATTTT.

This clonotype turned up a few times. The chain has TRBV29-1 and TRBJ1-2; tentatively, D is TRBD1 (5 bases). Per the germline V gene, CDR1 is SQVTM and CDR2 is ANQGSEA. The CDR3 length is 11 residues. Between the trimmed V and J ends, which lost 1 base and 6 bases, there was a span of 6 bases. Here the CDR3 reads CSVEVRDGYTF. The CDR3 DNA is TGCAGCGTTGAAGTCAGGGATGGCTACACCTTC. Complete variable domain (other parts from reference TRBV29-1 and TRBJ1-2): SAVISQKPSRDICQRGTSLTIQCQVDSQVTMMFWYRQQPGQSLTLIATANQGSEATYESGFVIDKFPISRPNLTFSTLTVSNMSPEDSSIYLCSVEVRDGYTFGSGTRLTVV.

This clonotype has just a few counts. The chain uses TRBV18 and TRBJ2-7; no reliable D call. Trimming cost V 1 base and J 4 bases, with 8 bases left between them. CDR1 and CDR2 from the germline V gene are KGHSH and LQKENI. This CDR3 is built from 13 residues. The CDR3 coding sequence is TGTGCCAGCTCACCACAGGCCCAATACGAGCAGTACTTC. Translation: CASSPQAQYEQYF.

The V and J genes are TRBV4-2 and TRBJ2-7; D may be TRBD2 (6 bases). Germline V CDR1 and CDR2: LGHNA, YNFKEQ. This CDR3 is 15 amino acids long. The V and J ends lost 1 base and 0 bases respectively, with 10 bases between them. The CDR3 bases are TGTGCCAGCAGCCAAGGTGCTAGCGCCTCCTACGAGCAGTACTTC. It encodes CASSQGASASYEQYF.

The chain has TRBV29-1 and TRBJ2-7; TRBD2 agrees at 8 bases. There are 15 residues in the CDR3. The V gene end was trimmed by 6 bases and the J gene end by 2 bases; junction bases not matched to a gene: 12. Germline V CDR1 and CDR2: SQVTM, ANQGSEA. CDR3 protein: CSVLTLTSGTYEQYF. The CDR3 region has the DNA TGCAGCGTCCTTACCCTTACTAGCGGAACCTACGAGCAGTACTTC.

This clonotype turned up a few times. The J gene is TRBJ2-2, the V gene TRBV30; 8 bases line up with TRBD2. Trimming removed 4 bases from V and 6 bases from J; junction bases left unmatched: 7. Germline CDR1 GTSNPN, CDR2 SVGIG (reference sequence). This CDR3 has 14 residues. The CDR3 region has the DNA TGTGCCTGGACCGGGACTAGAGTTGCCGGGGAGCTGTTTTTT. This translates into CAWTGTRVAGELFF.

This clonotype is a singleton in its sample. This could be a read error, since a much larger clone is one nucleotide away. The V gene is TRBV20-1, the J gene TRBJ2-2; a possible D gene is TRBD2 (5 bases). The length of the CDR3 is 14 residues. Looked up from germline, CDR1 is DFQATT and CDR2 is SNEGSKA (reference sequence). CDR3 sequence: CSARIMGYTGDLFF. DNA for the CDR3: TGCAGTGCTAGGATAATGGGGTACACCGGGGATCTGTTTTTT.

The chain is built from TRBV6-2 or TRBV6-3 and TRBJ2-7, with unresolved D. Per the germline V gene, CDR1 is MNHEY and CDR2 is SVGEGT. The CDR3 contains 14 residues. V gave up 0 bases and J gave up 9 bases, with 15 bases separating them. The CDR3 DNA reads as TGTGCCAGCAGTTACTCGACTGCCCTCCTTGGGCAGTACTTC. Translating gives CASSYSTALLGQYF.

This clonotype came up many times. The chain couples TRBV28 to TRBJ2-7; 10 positions agree with TRBD2. Germline V gene data show CDR1 as MDHEN and CDR2 as SYDVKM. V shed 5 bases, J shed 3 bases, and the junction held 4 bases outside the gene matches. The CDR3 extends over 14 amino acids. DNA for the CDR3: TGTGCCAGCAGTCGAAGACTAGCGGGCTACGAGCAGTACTTC. It encodes CASSRRLAGYEQYF.